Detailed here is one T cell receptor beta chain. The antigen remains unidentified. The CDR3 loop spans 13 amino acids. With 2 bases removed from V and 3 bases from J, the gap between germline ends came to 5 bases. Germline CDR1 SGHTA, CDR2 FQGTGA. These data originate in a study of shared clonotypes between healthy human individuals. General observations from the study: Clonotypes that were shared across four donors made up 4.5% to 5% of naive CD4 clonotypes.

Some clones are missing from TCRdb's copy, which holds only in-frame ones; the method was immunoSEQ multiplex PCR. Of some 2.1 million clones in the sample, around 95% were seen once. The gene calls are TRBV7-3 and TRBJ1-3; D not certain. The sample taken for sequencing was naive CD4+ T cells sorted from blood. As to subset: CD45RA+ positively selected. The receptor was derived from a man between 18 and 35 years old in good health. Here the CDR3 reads CASSLGGGNTIYF. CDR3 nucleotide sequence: TGTGCCAGCAGCTTAGGAGGTGGAAACACCATATATTTT.